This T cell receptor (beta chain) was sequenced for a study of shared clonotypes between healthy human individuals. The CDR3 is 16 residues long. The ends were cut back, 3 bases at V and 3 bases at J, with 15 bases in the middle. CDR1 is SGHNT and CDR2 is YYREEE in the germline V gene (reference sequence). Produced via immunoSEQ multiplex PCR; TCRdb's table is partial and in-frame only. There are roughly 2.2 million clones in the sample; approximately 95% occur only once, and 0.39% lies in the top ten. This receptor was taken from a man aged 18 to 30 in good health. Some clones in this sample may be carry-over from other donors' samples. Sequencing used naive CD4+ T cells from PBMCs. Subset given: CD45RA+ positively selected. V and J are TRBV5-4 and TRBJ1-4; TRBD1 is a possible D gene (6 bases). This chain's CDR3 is CASSSGGGGANEKLFF. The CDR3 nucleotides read TGTGCCAGCAGCTCGGGGGGGGGCGGAGCTAATGAAAAACTGTTTTTT. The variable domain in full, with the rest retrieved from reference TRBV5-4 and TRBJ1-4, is ETGVTQSPTHLIKTRGQQVTLRCSSQSGHNTVSWYQQALGQGPQFIFQYYREEENGRGNFPPRFSGLQFPNYSSELNVNALELDDSALYLCASSSGGGGANEKLFFGSGTQLSVL.